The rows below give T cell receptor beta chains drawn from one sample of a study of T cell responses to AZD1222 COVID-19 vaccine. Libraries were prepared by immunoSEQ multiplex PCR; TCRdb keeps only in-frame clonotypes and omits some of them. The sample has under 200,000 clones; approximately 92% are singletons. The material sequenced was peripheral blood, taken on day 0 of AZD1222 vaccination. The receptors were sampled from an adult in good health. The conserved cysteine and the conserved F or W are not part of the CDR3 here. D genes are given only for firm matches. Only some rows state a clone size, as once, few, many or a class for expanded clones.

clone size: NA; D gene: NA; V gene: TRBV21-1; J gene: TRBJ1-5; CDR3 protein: ASSPPPDRNGQPQH
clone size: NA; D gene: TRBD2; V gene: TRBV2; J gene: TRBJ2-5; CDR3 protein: ASNPQGLAGGGGTQY
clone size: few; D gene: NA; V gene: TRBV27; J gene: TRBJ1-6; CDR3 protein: ASSLAGFSSPLH
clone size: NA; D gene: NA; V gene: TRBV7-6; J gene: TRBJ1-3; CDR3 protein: ASSTPHGLGNTIY
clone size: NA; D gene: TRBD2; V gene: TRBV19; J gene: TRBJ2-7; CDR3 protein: ASSILAGSGFEQY
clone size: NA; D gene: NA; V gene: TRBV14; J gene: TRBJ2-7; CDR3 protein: ASSRGLYYEQY
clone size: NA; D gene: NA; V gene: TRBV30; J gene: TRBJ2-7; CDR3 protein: ALEQVGPYEQY
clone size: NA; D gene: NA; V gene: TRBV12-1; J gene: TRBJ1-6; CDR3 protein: ASSPVCLVGYNSPLH
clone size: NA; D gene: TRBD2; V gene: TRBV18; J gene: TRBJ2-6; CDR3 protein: ASSPITGSGVLSGANVLT
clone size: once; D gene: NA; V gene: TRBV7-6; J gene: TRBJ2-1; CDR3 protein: ASSLRLPVSYNEQF
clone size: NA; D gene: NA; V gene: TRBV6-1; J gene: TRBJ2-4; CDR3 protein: ASSETGSGNIQY
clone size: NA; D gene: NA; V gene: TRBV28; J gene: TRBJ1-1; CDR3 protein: ASRGPANTEAF
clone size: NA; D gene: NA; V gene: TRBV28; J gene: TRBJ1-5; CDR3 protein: ASSLVGGRGQPQH
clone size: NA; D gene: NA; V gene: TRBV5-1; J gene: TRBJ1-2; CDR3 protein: ASSSGPTGDGYT
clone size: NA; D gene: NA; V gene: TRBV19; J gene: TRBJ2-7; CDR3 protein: ASSPGPARGYEQY
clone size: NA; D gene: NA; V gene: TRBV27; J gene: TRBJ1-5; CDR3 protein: ASSLSYGLDQPQH
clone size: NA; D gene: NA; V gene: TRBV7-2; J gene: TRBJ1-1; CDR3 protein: ASSLAGRDTEAF
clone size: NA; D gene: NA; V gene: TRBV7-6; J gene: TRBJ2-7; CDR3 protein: ASSLLTGNSYEQY
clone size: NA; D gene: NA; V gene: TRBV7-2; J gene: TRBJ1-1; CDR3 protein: ASSSYYNTEAF
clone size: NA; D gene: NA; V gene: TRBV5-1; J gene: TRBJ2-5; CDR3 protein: ASSLGRTSEYETQY
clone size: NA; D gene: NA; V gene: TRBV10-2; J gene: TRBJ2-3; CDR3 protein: ASAETRDTQY
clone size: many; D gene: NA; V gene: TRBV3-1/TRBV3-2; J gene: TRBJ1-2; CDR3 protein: ASSKRQGQYGYT
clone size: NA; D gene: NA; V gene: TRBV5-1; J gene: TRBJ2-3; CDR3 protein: ASSLVPGTDTQY
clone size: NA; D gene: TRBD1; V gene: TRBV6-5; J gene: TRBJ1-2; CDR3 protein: ASSYDRENGYT
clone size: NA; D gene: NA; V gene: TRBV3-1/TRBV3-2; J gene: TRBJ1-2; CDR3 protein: ASSLQGSYGYT
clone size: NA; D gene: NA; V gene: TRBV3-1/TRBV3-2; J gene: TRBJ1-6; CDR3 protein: ASQGSRNSPLH
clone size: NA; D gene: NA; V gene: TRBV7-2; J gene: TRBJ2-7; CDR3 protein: ASSLGLRAPPYEQY
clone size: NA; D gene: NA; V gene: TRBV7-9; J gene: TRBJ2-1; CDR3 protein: ASGTLDRDFYNEQF
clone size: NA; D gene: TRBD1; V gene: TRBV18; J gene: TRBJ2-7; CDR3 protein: ASSQGAVDEQY
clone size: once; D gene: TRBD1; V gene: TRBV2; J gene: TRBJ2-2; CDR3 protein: ASSTDRTVRSGELF
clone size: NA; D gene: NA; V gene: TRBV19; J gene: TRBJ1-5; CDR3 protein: ATRGREGFNSNQPQH
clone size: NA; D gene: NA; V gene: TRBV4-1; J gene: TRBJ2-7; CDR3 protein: ASSQDRGGRGYEQY
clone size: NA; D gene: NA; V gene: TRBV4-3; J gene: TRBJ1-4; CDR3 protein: ASSQVRKSPGGEKLF
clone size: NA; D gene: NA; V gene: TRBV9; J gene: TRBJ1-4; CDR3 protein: ASSLDAGTNEKLF
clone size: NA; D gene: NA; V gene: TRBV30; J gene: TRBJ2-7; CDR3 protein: AWSVHSGDGEQY
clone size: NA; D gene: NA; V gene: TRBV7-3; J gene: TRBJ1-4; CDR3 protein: ASSLRGGRAQFNEKLF
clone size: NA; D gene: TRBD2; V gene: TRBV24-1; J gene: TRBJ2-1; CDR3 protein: ATSDSGRPYNEQF
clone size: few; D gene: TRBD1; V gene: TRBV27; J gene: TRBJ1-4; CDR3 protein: ASTTGGVGKLF
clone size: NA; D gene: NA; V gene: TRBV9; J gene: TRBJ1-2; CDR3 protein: ASSPVWANYGYT
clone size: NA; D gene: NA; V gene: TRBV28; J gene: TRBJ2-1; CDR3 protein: ASSERATYNEQF
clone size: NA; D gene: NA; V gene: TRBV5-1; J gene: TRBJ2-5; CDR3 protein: ASSLVELRETQY
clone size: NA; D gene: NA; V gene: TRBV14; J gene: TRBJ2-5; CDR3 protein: ASSQDGTRLLETQY
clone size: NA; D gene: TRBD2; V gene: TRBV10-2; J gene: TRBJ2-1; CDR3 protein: ASSDEGGRAHNEQF
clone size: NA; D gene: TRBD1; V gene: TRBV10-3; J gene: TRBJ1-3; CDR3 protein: AISAGTASGNTIY
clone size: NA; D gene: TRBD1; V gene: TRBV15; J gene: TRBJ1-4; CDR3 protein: ATSRARQGGGEKLF
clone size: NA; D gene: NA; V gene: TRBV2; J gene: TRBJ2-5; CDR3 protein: ASRARRGGRETQY
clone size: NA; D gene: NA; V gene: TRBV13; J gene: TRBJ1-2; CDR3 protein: ASSLGGPGGYT
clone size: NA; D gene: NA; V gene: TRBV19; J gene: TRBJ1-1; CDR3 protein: ASSIVFQGMNTEAF
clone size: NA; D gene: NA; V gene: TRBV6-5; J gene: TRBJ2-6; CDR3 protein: ASSSTGISANVLT
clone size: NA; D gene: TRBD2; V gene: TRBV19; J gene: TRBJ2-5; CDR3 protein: ASSIGTRGETQY
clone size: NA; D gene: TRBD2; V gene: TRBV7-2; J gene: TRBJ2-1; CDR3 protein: ASSLGSSGLPSSYNEQF
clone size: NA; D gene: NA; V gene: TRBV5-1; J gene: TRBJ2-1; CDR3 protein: ASSLASVGGAAEQF
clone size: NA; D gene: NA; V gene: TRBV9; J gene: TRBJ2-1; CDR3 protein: ASSVARDTSYNEQF
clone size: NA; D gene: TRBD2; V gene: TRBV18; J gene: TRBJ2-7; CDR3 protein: ASSERGTSGAYEQY
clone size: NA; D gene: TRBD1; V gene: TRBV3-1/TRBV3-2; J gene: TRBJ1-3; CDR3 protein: ASSEHGQGAGNTIY
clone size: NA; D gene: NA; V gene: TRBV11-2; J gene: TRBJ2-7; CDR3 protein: ASSLGGFPYEQY
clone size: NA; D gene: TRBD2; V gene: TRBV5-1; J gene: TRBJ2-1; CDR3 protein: ASSPLAGGPYNEQF
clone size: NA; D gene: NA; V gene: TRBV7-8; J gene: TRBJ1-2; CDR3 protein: ASSLYVGGYT
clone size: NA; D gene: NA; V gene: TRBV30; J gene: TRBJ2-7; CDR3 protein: AWSVMPSYEQY